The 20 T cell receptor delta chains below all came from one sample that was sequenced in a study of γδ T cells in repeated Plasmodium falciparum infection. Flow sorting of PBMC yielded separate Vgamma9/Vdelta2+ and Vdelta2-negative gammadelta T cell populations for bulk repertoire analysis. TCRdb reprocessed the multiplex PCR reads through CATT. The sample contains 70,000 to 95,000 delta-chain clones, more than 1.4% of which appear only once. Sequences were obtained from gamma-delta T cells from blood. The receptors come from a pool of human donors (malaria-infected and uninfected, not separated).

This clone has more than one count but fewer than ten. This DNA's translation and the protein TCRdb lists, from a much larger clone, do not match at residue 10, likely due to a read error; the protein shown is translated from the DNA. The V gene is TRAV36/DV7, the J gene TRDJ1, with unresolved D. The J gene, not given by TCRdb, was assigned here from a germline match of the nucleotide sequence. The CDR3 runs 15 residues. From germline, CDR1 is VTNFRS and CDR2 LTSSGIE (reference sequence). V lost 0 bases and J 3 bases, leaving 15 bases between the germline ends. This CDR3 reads CAVEDKSAGPDKLIF. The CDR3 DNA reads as TGTGCTGTGGAGGATAAGTCTGCAGGGCCCGATAAACTCATCTTT.

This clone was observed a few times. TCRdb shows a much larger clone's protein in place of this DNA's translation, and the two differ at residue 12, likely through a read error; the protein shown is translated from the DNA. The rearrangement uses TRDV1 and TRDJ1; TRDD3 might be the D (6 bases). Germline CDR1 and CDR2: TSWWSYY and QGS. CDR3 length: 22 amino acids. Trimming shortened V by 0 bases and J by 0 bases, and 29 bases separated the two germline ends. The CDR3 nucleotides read TGTGCTCTTGGGGAACTAGTAGGACTACATTGGAGGATACTCAGATACACCGATAAACTCATCTTT. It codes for CALGELVGLHWRILRYTDKLIF.

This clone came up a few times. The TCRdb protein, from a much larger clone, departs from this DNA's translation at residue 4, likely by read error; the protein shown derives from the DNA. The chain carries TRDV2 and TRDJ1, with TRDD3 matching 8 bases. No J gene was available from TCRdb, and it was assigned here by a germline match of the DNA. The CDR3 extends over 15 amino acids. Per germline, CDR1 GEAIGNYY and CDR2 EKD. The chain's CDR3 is CACNTGTGGTDKLIF. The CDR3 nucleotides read TGTGCCTGTAACACCGGTACTGGGGGGACCGATAAACTCATCTTT.

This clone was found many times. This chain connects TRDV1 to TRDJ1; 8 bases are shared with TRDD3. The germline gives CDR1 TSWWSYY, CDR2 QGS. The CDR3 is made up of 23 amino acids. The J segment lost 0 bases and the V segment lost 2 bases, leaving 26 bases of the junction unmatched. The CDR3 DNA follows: TGTGCTCTTGGGGAAAACCCCTCCCACGTACTGTGGGATACGCCAGTGTACACCGATAAACTCATCTTT. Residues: CALGENPSHVLWDTPVYTDKLIF.

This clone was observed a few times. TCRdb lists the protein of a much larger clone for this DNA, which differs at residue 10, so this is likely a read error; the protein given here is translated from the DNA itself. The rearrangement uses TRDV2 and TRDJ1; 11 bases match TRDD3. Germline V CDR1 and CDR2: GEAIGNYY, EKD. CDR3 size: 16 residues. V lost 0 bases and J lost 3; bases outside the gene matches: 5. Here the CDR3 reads CACDTVLGDNPDKLIF. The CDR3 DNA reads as TGTGCCTGTGACACCGTACTGGGGGATAATCCCGATAAACTCATCTTT.

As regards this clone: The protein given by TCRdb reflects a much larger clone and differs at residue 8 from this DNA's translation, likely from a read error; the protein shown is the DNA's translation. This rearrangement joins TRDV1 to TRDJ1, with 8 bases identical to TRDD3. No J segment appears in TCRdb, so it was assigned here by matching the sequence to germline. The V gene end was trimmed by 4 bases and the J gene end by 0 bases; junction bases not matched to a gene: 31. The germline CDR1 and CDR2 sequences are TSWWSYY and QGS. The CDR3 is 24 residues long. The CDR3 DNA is TGTGCTCTTGGGGCTCGGTTGAGACCTACGAACCTCCTATACTGGGGGTATGACACCGATAAACTCATCTTT. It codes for CALGARLRPTNLLYWGYDTDKLIF.

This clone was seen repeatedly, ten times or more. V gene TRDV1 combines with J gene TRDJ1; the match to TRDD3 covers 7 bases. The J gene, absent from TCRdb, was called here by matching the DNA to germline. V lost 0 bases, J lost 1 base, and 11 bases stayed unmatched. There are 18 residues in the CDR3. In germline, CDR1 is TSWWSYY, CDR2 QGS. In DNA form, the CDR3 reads TGTGCTCTTGGGGAACTAGGTAGCCTGGGGGCCCCCACCGATAAACTCATCTTT. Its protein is CALGELGSLGAPTDKLIF.

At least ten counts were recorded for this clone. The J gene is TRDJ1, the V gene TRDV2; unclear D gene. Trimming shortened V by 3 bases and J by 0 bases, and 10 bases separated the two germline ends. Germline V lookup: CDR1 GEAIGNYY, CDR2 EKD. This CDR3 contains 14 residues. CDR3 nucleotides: TGTGCCTGTGACGAGGTACGGCACACCGATAAACTCATCTTT. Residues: CACDEVRHTDKLIF.

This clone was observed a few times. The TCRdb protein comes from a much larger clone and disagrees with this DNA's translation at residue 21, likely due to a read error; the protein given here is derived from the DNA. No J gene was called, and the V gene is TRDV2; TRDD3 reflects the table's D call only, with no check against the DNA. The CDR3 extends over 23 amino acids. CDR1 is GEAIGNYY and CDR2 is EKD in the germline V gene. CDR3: CACDAGLEVLGDTPAWDTRQTFF. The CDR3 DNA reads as TGTGCCTGTGACGCGGGGTTAGAGGTACTGGGGGATACGCCGGCCTGGGACACCCGACAGACGTTTTTC.

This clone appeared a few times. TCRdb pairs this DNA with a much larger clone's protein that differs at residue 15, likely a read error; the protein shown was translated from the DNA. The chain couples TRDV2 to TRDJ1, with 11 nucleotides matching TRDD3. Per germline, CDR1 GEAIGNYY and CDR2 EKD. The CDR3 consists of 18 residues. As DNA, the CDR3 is TGTGCCTGTGACACCCTATTTGGTGGGGGATACGGGACCGATGAACTCATCTTT. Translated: CACDTLFGGGYGTDELIF.

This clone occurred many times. For the CDR3, the DNA is TGTGCCTGTGACTCTGGGGGAATTACCGATAAACTCATCTTT. Translated: CACDSGGITDKLIF. The chain recombines TRDV2 with TRDJ1, with 8 bases fitting TRDD3. After removal of 3 bases from V and 2 bases from J, the junction contained 4 bases not matched to a gene. Germline lookup yields CDR1 GEAIGNYY and CDR2 EKD. The CDR3 is made up of 14 amino acids.

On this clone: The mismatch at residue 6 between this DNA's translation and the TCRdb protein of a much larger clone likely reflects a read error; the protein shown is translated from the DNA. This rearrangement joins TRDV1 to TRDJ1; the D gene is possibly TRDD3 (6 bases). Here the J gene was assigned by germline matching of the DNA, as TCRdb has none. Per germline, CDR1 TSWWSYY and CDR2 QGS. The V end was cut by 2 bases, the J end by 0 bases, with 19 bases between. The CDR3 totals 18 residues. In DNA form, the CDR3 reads TGTGCTCTTGGGGAAGGGGGAGGGATCCCATCCTACACCGATAAACTCATCTTT. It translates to CALGEGGGIPSYTDKLIF.

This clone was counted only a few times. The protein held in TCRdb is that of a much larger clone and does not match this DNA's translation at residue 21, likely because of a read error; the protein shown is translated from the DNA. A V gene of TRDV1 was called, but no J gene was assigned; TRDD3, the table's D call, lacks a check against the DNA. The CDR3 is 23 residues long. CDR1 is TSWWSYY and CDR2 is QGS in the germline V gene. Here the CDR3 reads CALGDRPSFYVLVSLLYTDKPIF. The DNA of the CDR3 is TGTGCTCTTGGGGACCGGCCTTCCTTCTACGTACTAGTTTCCTTACTGTACACCGATAAACCCATCTTT.

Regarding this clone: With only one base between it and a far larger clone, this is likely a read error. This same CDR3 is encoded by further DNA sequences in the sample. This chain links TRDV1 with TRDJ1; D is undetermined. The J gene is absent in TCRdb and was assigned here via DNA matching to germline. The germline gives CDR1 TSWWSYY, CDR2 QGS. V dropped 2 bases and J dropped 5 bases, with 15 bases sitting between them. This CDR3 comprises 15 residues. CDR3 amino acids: CALGEVVVRSDKLIF. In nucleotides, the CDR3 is TGTGCTCTTGGGGAAGTGGTAGTCCGCTCGGATAAACTCATCTTT.

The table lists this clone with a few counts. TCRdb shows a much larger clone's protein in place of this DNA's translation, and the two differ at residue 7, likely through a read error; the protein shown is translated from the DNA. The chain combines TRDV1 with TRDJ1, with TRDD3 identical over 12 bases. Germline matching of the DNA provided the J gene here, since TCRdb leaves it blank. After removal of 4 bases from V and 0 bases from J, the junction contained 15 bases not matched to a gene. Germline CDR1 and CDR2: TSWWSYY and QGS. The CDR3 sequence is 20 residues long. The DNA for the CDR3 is TGTGCTCTTGGGGTCAGGGCTGGGGGATACGTACTCCAAAACACCGATAAACTCATCTTT. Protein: CALGVRAGGYVLQNTDKLIF.

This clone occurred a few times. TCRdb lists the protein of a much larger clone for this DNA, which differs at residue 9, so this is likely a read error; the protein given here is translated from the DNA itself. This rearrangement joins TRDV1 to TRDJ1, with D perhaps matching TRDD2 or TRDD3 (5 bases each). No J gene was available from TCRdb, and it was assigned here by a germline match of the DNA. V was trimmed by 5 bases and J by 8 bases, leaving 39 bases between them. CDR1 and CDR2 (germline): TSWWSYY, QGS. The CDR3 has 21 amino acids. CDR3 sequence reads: CALGPKPASLRRGARTGKLIF. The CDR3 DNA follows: TGTGCTCTTGGGCCAAAACCCGCCTCCCTACGGAGGGGGGCCCGTACTGGAAAACTCATCTTT.

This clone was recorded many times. CDR3 region: CALGVIHFVPYWGIRGYTDKLIF. CDR3 sequence (DNA): TGTGCTCTTGGGGTCATCCATTTTGTTCCTTACTGGGGGATAAGGGGGTACACCGATAAACTCATCTTT. The V and J genes are TRDV1 and TRDJ1, with 11 bases aligning to TRDD3. V was clipped by 4 bases and J by 0 bases; unmatched bases: 25. The germline gives CDR1 TSWWSYY, CDR2 QGS. The CDR3 covers 23 residues.

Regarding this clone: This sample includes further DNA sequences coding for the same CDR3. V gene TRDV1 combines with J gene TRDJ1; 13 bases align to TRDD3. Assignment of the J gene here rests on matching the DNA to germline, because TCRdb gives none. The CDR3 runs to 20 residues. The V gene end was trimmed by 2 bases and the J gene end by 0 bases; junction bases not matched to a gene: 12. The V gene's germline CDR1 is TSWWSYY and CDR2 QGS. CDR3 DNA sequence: TGTGCTCTTGGGGAAGGTGACTGGGGGATACGAAAACGGTACACCGATAAACTCATCTTT. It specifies CALGEGDWGIRKRYTDKLIF.

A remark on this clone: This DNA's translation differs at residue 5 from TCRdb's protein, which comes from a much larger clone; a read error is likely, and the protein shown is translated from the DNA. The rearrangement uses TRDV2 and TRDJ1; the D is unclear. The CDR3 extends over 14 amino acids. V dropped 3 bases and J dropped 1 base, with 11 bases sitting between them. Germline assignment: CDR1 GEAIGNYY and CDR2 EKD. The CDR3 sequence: CACDSGTCTDKLIF. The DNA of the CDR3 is TGTGCCTGTGACTCCGGTACCTGCACCGATAAACTCATCTTT.

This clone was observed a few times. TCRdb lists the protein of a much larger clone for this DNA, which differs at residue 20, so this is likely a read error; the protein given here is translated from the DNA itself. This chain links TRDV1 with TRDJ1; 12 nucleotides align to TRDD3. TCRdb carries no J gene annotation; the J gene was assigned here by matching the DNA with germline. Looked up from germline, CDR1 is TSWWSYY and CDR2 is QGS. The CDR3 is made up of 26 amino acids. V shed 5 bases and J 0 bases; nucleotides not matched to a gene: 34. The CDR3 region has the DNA TGTGCTCTTGGGAACAACCCGCCTTCCTACCTAATCTGGGGGATACGCGAGAATGGGGACACCGATAAACTCATCTTT. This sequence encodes CALGNNPPSYLIWGIRENGDTDKLIF.